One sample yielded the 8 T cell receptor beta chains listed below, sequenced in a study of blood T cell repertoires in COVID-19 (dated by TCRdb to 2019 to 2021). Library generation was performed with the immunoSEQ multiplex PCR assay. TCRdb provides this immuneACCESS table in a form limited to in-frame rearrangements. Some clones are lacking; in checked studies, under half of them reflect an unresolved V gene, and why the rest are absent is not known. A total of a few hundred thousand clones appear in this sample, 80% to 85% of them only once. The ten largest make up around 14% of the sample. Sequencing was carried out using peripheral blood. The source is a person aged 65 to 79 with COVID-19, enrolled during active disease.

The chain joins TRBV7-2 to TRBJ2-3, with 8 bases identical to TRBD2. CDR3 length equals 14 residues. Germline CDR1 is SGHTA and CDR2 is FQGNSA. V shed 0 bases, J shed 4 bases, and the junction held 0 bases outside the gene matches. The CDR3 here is CASSLASGADTQYF. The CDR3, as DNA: TGTGCCAGCAGCTTAGCTAGCGGGGCAGATACGCAGTATTTT.

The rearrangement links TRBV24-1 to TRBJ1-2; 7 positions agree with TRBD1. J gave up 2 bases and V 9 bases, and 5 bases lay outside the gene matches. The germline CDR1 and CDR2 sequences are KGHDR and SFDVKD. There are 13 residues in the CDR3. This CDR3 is CATGQAGNYGYTF. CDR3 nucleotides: TGTGCCACCGGACAGGCCGGAAACTATGGCTACACCTTC.

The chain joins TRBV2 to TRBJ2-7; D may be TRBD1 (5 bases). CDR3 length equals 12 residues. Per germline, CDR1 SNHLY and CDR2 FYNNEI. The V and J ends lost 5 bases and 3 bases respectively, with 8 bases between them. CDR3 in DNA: TGTGCCAGCAGTAAACAGGTCTACGAGCAGTACTTC. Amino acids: CASSKQVYEQYF. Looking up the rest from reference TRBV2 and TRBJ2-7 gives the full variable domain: EPEVTQTPSHQVTQMGQEVILRCVPISNHLYFYWYRQILGQKVEFLVSFYNNEISEKSEIFDDQFSVERPDGSNFTLKIRSTKLEDSAMYFCASSKQVYEQYFGPGTRLTVT.

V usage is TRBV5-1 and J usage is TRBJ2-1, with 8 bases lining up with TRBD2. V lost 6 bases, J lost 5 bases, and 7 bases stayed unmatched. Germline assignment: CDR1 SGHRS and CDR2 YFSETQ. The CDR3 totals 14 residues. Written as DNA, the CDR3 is TGCGCCAGCAAGGAAGTAGCGGGGAACAATGAGCAGTTCTTC. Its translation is CASKEVAGNNEQFF.

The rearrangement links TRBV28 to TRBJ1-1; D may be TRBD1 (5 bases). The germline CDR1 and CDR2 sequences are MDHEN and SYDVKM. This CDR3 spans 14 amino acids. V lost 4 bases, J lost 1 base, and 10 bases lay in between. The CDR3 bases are TGTGCCAGCAGTTCGGACACGGGGAACACTGAAGCTTTCTTT. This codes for CASSSDTGNTEAFF.

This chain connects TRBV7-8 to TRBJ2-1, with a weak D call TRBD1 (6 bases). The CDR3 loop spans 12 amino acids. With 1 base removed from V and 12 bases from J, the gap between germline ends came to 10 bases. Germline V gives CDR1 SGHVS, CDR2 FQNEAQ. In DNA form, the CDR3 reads TGTGCCAGCAGCTTAGACAGGGAAGGGCAGTTCTTC. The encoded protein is CASSLDREGQFF.

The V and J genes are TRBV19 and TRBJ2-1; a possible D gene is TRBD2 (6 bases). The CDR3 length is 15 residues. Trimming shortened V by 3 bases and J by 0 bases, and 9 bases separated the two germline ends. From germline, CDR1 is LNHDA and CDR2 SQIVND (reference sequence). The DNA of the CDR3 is TGTGCCAGTAGTATGGGCGGGGTCTCCTACAATGAGCAGTTCTTC. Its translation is CASSMGGVSYNEQFF. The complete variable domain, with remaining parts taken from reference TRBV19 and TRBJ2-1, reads DGGITQSPKYLFRKEGQNVTLSCEQNLNHDAMYWYRQDPGQGLRLIYYSQIVNDFQKGDIAEGYSVSREKKESFPLTVTSAQKNPTAFYLCASSMGGVSYNEQFFGPGTRLTVL.

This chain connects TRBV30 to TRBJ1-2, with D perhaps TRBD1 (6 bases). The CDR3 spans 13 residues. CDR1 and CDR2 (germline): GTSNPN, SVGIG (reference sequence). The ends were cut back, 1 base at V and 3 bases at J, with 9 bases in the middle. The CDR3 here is CAWSDWGHYGYTF. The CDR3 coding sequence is TGTGCCTGGAGTGATTGGGGGCACTATGGCTACACCTTC.